This T cell receptor (beta chain) came from a study of TIL therapy for anti-PD-1-resistant metastatic lung cancer. The immunoSEQ assay was v3. Profiling relied on immunoSEQ multiplex PCR, and the TCRdb table lists in-frame clones only, not all of them. This table has about 47,000 clones, 70% to 90% appearing once. Time point in this sample: pre-treatment sample, taken before nivolumab and TIL therapy. The study's findings and limits: The baseline peripheral repertoire was partially replaced by infused TIL clonotypes that later decayed.

A note on this clone: The antigen remains unidentified.

The V gene's germline CDR1 is SEHNR and CDR2 FQNEAQ (reference sequence). V was pared by 5 bases and J by 5 bases, with 13 bases between. This CDR3 spans 15 amino acids. The sequenced sample was blood, obtained at baseline. The clonotype comes from a person aged 25 to 80 with non-small cell lung cancer. The chain uses TRBV7-9 and TRBJ1-6; D might be TRBD1 (6 bases). In nucleotides, the CDR3 is TGTGCCAGCAGCCTTTGGACAGCCAATAATTCACCCCTCCACTTT. The encoded protein is CASSLWTANNSPLHF. The full variable domain, its missing parts supplied by reference TRBV7-9 and TRBJ1-6, is DTGVSQNPRHKITKRGQNVTFRCDPISEHNRLYWYRQTLGQGPEFLTYFQNEAQLEKSRLLSDRFSAERPKGSFSTLEIQRTEQGDSAMYLCASSLWTANNSPLHFGNGTRLTVT.